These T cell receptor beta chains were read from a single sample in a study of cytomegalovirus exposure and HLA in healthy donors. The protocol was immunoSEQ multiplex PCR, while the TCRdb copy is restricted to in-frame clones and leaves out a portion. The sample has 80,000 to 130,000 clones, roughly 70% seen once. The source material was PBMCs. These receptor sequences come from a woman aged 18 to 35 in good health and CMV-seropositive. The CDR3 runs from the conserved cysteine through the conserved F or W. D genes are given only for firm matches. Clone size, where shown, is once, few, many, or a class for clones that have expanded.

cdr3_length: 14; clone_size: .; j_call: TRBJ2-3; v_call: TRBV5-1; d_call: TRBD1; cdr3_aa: CASSAGQGVDTQYF; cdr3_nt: TGCGCCAGCAGCGCGGGACAGGGTGTAGATACGCAGTATTTT
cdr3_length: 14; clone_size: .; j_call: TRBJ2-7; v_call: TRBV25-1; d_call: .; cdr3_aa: CASSEYRAGYEQYF; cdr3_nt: TGTGCCAGCAGTGAATATCGCGCAGGATACGAGCAGTACTTC
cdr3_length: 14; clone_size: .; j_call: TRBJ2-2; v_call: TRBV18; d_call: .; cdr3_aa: CASSPIYITGELFF; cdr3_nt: TGTGCCAGCTCACCAATTTACATCACCGGGGAGCTGTTTTTT
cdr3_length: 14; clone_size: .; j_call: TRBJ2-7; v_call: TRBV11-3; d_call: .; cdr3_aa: CASSLGASSGEQYF; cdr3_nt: TGTGCCAGCAGCTTAGGCGCTAGCTCCGGCGAGCAGTACTTC
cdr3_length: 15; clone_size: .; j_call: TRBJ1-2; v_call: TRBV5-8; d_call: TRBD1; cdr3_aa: CASSFPDRRSYGYTF; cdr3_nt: TGTGCCAGCAGCTTCCCGGACAGGCGAAGCTATGGCTACACCTTC
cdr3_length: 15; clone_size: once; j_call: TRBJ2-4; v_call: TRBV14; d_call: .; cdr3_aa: CASSQEGVGENIQYF; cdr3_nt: TGTGCCAGCAGCCAAGAAGGAGTAGGGGAAAACATTCAGTACTTC
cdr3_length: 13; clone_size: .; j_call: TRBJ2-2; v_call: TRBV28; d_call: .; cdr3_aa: CASSFRREGELFF; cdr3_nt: TGTGCCAGCAGTTTTCGGAGAGAGGGGGAGCTGTTTTTT
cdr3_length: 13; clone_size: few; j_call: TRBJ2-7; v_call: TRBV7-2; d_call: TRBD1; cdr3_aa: CASSRDRPYEQYF; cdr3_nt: TGTGCCAGCAGCCGGGACAGGCCCTACGAGCAGTACTTC
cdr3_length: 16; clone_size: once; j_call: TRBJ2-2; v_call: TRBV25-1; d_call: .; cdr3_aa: CASSDGAGMSTGELFF; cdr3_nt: TGTGCCAGCAGTGATGGGGCAGGGATGAGCACCGGGGAGCTGTTTTTT
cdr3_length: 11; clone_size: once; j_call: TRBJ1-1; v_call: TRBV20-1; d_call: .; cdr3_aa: CGGQGGTEAFF; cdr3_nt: TGCGGTGGGCAGGGTGGCACTGAAGCTTTCTTT
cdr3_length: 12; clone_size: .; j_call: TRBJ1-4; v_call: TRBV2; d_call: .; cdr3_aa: CALRGDFEKLFF; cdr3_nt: TGTGCCCTTCGGGGGGATTTTGAAAAACTGTTTTTT
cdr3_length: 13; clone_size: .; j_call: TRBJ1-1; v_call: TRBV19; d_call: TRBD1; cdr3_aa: CASMRTGNTEAFF; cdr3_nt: TGTGCCAGTATGAGGACAGGTAACACTGAAGCTTTCTTT
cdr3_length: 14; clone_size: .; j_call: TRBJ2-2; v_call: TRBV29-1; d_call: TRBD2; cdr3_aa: CSGSETSGAGELFF; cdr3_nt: TGCAGCGGGTCGGAGACTAGCGGGGCCGGGGAGCTGTTTTTT
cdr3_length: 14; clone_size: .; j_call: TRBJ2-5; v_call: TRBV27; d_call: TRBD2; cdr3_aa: CASTSGRAEETQYF; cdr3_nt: TGTGCCTCGACTAGCGGGAGGGCCGAGGAGACCCAGTACTTC
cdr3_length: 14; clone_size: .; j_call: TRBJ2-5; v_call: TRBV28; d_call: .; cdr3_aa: CASSTQGLRETQYF; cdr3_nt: TGTGCCAGCAGTACACAGGGCCTAAGAGAGACCCAGTACTTC
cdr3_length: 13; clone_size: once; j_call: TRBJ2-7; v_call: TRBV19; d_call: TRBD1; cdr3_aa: CASRDRVTYEQYF; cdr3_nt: TGTGCCAGTAGGGACAGGGTTACCTACGAGCAGTACTTC
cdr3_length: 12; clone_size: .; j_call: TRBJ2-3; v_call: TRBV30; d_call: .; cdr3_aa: CAWSEPTDTQYF; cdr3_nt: TGTGCCTGGAGTGAGCCCACAGATACGCAGTATTTT
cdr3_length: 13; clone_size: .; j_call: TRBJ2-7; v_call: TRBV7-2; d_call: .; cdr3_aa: CASSLGRVLEQYF; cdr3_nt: TGTGCCAGCAGCTTAGGGAGGGTACTCGAGCAGTACTTC
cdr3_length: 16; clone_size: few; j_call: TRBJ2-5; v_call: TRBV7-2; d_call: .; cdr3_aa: CASSAGSGRTQETQYF; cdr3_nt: TGTGCCAGCAGCGCTGGGAGTGGCAGGACCCAAGAGACCCAGTACTTC
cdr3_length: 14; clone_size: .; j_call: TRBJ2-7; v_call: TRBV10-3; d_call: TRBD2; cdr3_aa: CAISDPSGNYEQYF; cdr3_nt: TGTGCCATCAGTGACCCTAGCGGGAACTACGAGCAGTACTTC
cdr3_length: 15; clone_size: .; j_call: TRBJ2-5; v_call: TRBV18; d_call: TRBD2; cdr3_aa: CASSPTSGSFETQYF; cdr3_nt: TGTGCCAGCTCACCAACTAGCGGGAGTTTCGAGACCCAGTACTTC
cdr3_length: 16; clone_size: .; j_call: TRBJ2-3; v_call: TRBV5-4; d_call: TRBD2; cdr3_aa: CASSLVLAGHTDTQYF; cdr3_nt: TGTGCCAGCAGCTTGGTACTAGCGGGCCACACAGATACGCAGTATTTT
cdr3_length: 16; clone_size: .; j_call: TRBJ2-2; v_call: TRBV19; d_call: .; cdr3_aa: CASSLPGDSNTGELFF; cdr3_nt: TGTGCCAGTAGTCTGCCGGGGGACAGTAACACCGGGGAGCTGTTTTTT
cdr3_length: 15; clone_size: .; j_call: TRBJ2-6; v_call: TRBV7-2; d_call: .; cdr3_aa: CASSAPGSGANVLTF; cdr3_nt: TGTGCCAGCAGCGCGCCCGGCTCTGGGGCCAACGTCCTGACTTTC
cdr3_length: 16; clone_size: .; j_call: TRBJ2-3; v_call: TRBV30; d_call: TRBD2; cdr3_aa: CATNEWEGRGTDTQYF; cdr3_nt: TGTGCCACGAACGAGTGGGAGGGCCGGGGCACAGATACGCAGTATTTT
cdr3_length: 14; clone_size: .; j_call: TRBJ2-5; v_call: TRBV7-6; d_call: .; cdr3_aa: CASSPAGHQETQYF; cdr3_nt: TGTGCCAGCAGCCCCGCGGGCCACCAAGAGACCCAGTACTTC
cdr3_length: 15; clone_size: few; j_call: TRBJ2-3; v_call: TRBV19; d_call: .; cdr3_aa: CASSTTRFSTDTQYF; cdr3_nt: TGTGCCAGTAGTACGACAAGGTTTAGCACAGATACGCAGTATTTT
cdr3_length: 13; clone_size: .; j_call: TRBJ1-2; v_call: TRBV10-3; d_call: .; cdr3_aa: CAISDGYYYGYTF; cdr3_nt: TGTGCCATCAGTGACGGGTATTACTATGGCTACACCTTC
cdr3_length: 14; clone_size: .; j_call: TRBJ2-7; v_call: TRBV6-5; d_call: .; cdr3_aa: CASSYSRPTYEQYF; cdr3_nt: TGTGCCAGCAGTTACTCACGTCCTACCTACGAGCAGTACTTC
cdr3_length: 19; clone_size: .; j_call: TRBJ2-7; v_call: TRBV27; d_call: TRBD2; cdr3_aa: CASSLSNPGLAGGTYEQYF; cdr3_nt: TGTGCCAGCAGTTTGTCAAATCCGGGACTAGCGGGAGGAACCTACGAGCAGTACTTC
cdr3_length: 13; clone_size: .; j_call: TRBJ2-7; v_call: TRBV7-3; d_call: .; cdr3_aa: CASSLEPTTDPYF; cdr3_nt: TGTGCCAGCAGCTTAGAGCCGACAACTGACCCTTACTTC
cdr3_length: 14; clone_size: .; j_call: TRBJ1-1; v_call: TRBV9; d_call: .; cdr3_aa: CASSVGGANTEAFF; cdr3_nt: TGTGCCAGCAGCGTAGGGGGCGCTAACACTGAAGCTTTCTTT
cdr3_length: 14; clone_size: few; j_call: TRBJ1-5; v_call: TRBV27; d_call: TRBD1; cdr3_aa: CASRRTGGSQPQHF; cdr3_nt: TGTGCCAGCAGGCGTACAGGGGGCAGTCAGCCCCAGCATTTT